This TCR beta chain was identified in a study of T cells in Graves' hyperthyroidism and ophthalmopathy. Overall study findings and caveats: Blood samples included most of the expanded thyroid clonotypes exceeding 0.001.

TCR beta CDR3 regions were amplified from RNA transcripts. Initially, a first-round RT-PCR of the TCR CDR3 employed the HTBI primer set. One entry per CDR3 protein results from TCRdb running MiXCR on the multiplex PCR reads. Of a few hundred thousand distinct CDR3 sequences in the sample, roughly an eighth were seen once. Together with thyroid ultrasound, orbital computed tomography, serum thyroxine and TRAb, clinical symptoms were used for diagnoses. There are many counts of this clonotype. Its antigen remains unidentified. V dropped 4 bases and J dropped 2 bases, with 10 bases sitting between them. CDR1 is MDHEN, CDR2 SYDVKM, per germline. This CDR3 is built from 14 residues.

The gene calls are TRBV28 and TRBJ2-3; D ambiguous. The sample comprised blood. The receptor comes from a woman aged 18-29 years with Graves' hyperthyroidism. In nucleotides, the CDR3 is TGTGCCAGCAGTTGGCAGGCCAACACAGATACGCAGTATTTT. The encoded protein is CASSWQANTDTQYF.